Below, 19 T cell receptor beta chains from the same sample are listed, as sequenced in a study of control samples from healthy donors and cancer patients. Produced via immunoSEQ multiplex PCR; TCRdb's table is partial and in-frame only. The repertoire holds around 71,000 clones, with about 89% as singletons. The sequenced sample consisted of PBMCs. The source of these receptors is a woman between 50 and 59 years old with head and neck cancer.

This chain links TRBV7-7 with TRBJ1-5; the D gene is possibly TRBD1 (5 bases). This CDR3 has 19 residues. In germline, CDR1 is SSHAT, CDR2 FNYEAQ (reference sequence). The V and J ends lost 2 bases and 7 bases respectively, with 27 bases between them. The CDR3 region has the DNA TGTGCCAGCAGCTTAAAGTACCCCGCAGGGTCGTCTAGTGGACAGCCCCAGCATTTT. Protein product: CASSLKYPAGSSSGQPQHF.

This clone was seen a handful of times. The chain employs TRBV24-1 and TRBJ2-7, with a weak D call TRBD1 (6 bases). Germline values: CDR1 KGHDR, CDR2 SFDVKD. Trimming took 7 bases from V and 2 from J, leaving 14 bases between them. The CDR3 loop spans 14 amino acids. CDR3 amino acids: CATRSDSPPYEQYF. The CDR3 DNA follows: TGTGCCACCAGATCGGACAGTCCTCCCTACGAGCAGTACTTC.

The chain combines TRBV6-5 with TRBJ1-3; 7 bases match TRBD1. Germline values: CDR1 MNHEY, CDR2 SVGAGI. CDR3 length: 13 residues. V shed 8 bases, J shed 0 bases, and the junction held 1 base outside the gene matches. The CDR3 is CASGTASGNTIYF. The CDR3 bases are TGTGCCAGCGGGACAGCCTCTGGAAACACCATATATTTT.

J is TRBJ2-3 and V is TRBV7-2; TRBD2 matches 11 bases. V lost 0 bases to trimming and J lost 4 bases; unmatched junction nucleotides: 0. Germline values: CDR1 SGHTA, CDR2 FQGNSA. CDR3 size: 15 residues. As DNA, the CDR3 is TGTGCCAGCAGCTTAGCGGGACTAGCGGCAGATACGCAGTATTTT. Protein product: CASSLAGLAADTQYF. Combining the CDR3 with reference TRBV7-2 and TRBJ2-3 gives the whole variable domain GAGVSQSPSNKVTEKGKDVELRCDPISGHTALYWYRQSLGQGLEFLIYFQGNSAPDKSGLPSDRFSAERTGGSVSTLTIQRTQQEDSAVYLCASSLAGLAADTQYFGPGTRLTVL.

The CDR3 loop is CASSYPRGAGQETQYF. In nucleotides, the CDR3 is TGTGCCAGCAGTTACCCACGGGGGGCAGGGCAAGAGACCCAGTACTTC. This sequence joins TRBV6-5 and TRBJ2-5; possible D gene TRBD2, 7 bases. This CDR3 is built from 16 residues. CDR1 MNHEY and CDR2 SVGAGI come from the germline V gene. V was clipped by 2 bases and J by 2 bases, with 15 bases between them.

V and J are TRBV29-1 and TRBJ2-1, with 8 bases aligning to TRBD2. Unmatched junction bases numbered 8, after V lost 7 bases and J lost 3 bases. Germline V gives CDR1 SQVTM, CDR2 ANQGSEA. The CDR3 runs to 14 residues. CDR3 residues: CSAPRRGVYNEQFF. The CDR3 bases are TGCAGCGCCCCCCGGCGGGGGGTCTACAATGAGCAGTTCTTC.

CDR3 residues: CATQTTYEQYF. CDR3 coding DNA: TGTGCCACCCAAACCACCTACGAGCAGTACTTC. V and J are TRBV28 and TRBJ2-7; D is undetermined. The V end was cut by 10 bases, the J end by 2 bases, with 9 bases between. Germline CDR1 is MDHEN and CDR2 is SYDVKM. There are 11 residues in the CDR3.

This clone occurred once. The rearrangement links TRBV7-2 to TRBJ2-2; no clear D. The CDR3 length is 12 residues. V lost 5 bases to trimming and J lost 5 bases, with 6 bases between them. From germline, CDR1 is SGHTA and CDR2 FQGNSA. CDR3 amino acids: CASSKLTGELFF. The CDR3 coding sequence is TGTGCCAGCAGCAAATTAACCGGGGAGCTGTTTTTT.

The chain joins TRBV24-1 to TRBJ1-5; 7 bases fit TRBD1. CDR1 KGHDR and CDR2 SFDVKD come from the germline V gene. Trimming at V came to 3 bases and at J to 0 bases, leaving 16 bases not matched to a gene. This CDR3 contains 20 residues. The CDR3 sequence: CATSDSPQGGAFYSNQPQHF. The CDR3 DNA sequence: TGTGCCACCAGTGATAGTCCTCAGGGGGGGGCCTTCTATAGCAATCAGCCCCAGCATTTT.

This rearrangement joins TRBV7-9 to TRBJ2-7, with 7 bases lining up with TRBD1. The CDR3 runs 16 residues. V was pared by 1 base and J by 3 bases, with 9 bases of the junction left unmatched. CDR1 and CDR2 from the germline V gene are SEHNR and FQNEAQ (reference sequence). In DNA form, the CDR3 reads TGTGCCAGCAGCTTAGGAAGGACAGGCGGCCTCTACGAGCAGTACTTC. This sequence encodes CASSLGRTGGLYEQYF.

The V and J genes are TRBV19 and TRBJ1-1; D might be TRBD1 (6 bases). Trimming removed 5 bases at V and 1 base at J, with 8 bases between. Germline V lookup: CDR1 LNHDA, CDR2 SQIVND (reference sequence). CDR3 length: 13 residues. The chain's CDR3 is CASSVTGNTEAFF. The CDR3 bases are TGTGCCAGTAGTGTGACAGGGAACACTGAAGCTTTCTTT.

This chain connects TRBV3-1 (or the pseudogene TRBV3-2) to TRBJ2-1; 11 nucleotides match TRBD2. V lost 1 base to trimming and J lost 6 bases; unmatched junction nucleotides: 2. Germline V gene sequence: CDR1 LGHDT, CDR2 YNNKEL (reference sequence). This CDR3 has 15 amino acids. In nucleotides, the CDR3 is TGTGCCAGCAGCCAAGTCCTAGCGGGGGGCAATGAGCAGTTCTTC. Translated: CASSQVLAGGNEQFF.

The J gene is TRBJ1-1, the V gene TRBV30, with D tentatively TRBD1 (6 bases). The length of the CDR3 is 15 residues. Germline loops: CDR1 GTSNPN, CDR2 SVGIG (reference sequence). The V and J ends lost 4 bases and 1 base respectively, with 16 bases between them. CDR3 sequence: CAWNTQTGSNTEAFF. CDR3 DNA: TGTGCCTGGAACACTCAAACAGGGTCGAACACTGAAGCTTTCTTT.

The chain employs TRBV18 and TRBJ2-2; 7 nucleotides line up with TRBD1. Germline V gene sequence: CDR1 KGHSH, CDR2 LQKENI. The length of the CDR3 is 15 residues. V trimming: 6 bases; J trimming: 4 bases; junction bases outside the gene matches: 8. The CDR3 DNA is TGTGCCAGCTCCCTCGACAGGGACCGCACCGGGGAGCTGTTTTTT. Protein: CASSLDRDRTGELFF.

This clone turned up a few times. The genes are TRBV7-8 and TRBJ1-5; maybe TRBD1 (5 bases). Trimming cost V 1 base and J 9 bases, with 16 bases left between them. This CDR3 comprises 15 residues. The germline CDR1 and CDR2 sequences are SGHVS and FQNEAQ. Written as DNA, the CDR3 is TGTGCCAGCAGCTTAGATGGGGGACCATTTGGGCCCCAGCATTTT. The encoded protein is CASSLDGGPFGPQHF.

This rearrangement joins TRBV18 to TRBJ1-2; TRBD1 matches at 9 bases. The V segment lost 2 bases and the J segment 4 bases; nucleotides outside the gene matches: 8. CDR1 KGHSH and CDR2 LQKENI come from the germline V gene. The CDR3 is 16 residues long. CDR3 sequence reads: CASSPKETGGFYGYTF. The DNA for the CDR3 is TGTGCCAGCTCACCAAAAGAGACAGGGGGGTTCTATGGCTACACCTTC.

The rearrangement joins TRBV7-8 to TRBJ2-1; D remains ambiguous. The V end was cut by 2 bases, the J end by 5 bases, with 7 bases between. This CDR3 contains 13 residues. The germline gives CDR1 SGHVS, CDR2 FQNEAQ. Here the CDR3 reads CASSLRSDNEQFF. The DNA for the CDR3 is TGTGCCAGCAGCTTAAGGTCGGACAATGAGCAGTTCTTC.

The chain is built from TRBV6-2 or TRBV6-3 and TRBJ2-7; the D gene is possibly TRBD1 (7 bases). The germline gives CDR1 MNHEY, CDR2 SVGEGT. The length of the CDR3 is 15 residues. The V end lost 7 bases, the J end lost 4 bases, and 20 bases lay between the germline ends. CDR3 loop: CASTPEGRGTYEQYF. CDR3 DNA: TGTGCCAGCACCCCAGAGGGCAGGGGGACTTACGAGCAGTACTTC.

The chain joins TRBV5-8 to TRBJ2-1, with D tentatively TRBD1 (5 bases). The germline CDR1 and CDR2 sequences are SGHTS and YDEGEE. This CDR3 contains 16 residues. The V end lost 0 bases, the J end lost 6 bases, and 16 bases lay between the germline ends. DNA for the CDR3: TGTGCCAGCAGCTTGGTGGTAGGGGTGGGGATCAATGAGCAGTTCTTC. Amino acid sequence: CASSLVVGVGINEQFF.